This TCR beta chain was retrieved from a study of post-analysis software for immune sequencing data. General study points: TRBV5-6, TRBV5-1 and TRBV20-1 were among several TRBV segments more frequent in patients than controls. Normalized Chao1 diversity was significantly reduced in patients versus controls.

TCR beta cDNA libraries included unique molecular identifiers. Starting from about 0.98 to 11 million T cells, the study yielded 450,000 to 500,000 cDNA molecules. Each CDR3 protein gets one entry after TCRdb re-called the PCR reads with MiXCR. The table lists a few hundred thousand distinct CDR3 sequences, roughly 30% of them singletons. The table lists this clonotype with a few counts. As yet, its antigen is unknown. The CDR3 consists of 16 residues. The V and J genes are TRBV21-1 and TRBJ2-6; the table assigns TRBD2, which was not confirmed against the DNA. TRBV21-1 is shown as a pseudogene. The TCR comes from a girl aged 5-17 years with multiple sclerosis. The source material was blood. This chain's CDR3 is CASILCGLFWANVLTF. The CDR3 DNA sequence: TGTGCCAGCATCCTATGTGGACTGTTCTGGGCCAACGTCCTGACTTTC.